A selection of T cell receptor beta chains follows, all from one sample in a study of blood T cells in healthy people across ages. MiXCR was run by TCRdb on the 5' RACE reads, yielding one entry per CDR3 protein. Of around 800,000 distinct CDR3 sequences in the sample, 25% to 30% were seen once. Separately, the same data were catalogued under a study of T cells of mothers and their children.

The specimen was blood. Receptors originate from a boy aged 10-17 years in good health. Each CDR3 is given with its conserved first and last residue. D genes are given only for firm matches. The size of a clone is reported for some rows only, either as once, few or many, or as a class for expanded clones.

abundance	d_gene	v_gene	j_gene	CDR3nt	CDR3aa
.	.	TRBV6-6	TRBJ2-4	TGTGCCAGCAGTTACCCCGAAACTCCTCGGGGCATTCAGTACTTC	CASSYPETPRGIQYF
.	TRBD1	TRBV12-3/TRBV12-4	TRBJ2-7	TGTGCCAGCAGTTCCGGACCGGGACAGACTTACGAGCAGTACTTC	CASSSGPGQTYEQYF
.	TRBD1	TRBV28	TRBJ1-2	TGTGCCAGCACCACGGGACAGGTCTATGGCTACACCTTC	CASTTGQVYGYTF
.	.	TRBV5-1	TRBJ2-5	TGCGCCAGCAGCTTGTTTGTTCGGGGAGCAGAGACCCAGTACTTC	CASSLFVRGAETQYF
many	.	TRBV7-2	TRBJ2-7	TGTGCCAGCAGCTCCGACTTTTCGGGGTCCGAGCAGTACTTC	CASSSDFSGSEQYF
.	.	TRBV20-1	TRBJ2-7	TGCAGTGCTAGTAAGGCCGAGAGTGGCGAGCAGTACTTC	CSASKAESGEQYF
.	TRBD1	TRBV27	TRBJ2-1	TGTGCCAGCAGTTATGGGACAGGCTCGTTGCAGTTCTTC	CASSYGTGSLQFF
.	.	TRBV29-1	TRBJ1-1	TGCAGCGTCGCTACCGGTTTGAACACTGAAGCTTTCTTT	CSVATGLNTEAFF
.	.	TRBV7-2	TRBJ2-3	TGTGCCAGCAGCTTAGCGCTTCAAGATACGCAGTATTTT	CASSLALQDTQYF
.	TRBD1	TRBV11-2	TRBJ2-5	TGTGCCAGCAGTCAAGACAGGGGCCCCACCCAGTACTTC	CASSQDRGPTQYF
.	TRBD2	TRBV12-5	TRBJ2-1	TGTGCTAGTGGCCCCAGCGGGGGCGCCTACAATGAGCAGTTCTTC	CASGPSGGAYNEQFF
.	TRBD1	TRBV6-1	TRBJ1-6	TGTGCCAGCAGTGAAACTGGACAGGCAAGCTCCTATAATTCACCCCTCCACTTT	CASSETGQASSYNSPLHF
few	.	TRBV28	TRBJ2-1	TGTGCCAGCAGCCCCGGGGGCCGGGTCTACAATGAGCAGTTCTTC	CASSPGGRVYNEQFF
.	.	TRBV10-2	TRBJ1-6	TGCGCCAGCAGTCCCGCGGCAGGTGGCTCCTATAATTCACCCCTCCACTTT	CASSPAAGGSYNSPLHF
.	TRBD2	TRBV20-1	TRBJ2-5	TGCAGTGCTAGACGTATAGCGGGGGGGCCAGAGACCCAGTACTTC	CSARRIAGGPETQYF
few	TRBD1	TRBV19	TRBJ2-1	TGTGCCAGTAGGCCCGGACAGGATGAGCAGTTCTTC	CASRPGQDEQFF
few	.	TRBV5-5	TRBJ2-7	TGTGCCAGCAGCCCAGAATTGGAGGCAATCTACGAGCAGTACTTC	CASSPELEAIYEQYF
few	TRBD2	TRBV5-1	TRBJ2-1	TGCGCCAGCAGCCCGGCACGGACCAGCGGGGGGGACAATGAGCAGTTCTTC	CASSPARTSGGDNEQFF
few	.	TRBV30	TRBJ1-5	TGTGCCTGCTTCCCCCTGGGGGGGACCTTGGAGCAGCCCCAGCATTTT	CACFPLGGTLEQPQHF
few	.	TRBV29-1	TRBJ2-1	TGCAGCGTTGACTCCTCCCCGGTCGGTAGGGAGCAGTTCTTC	CSVDSSPVGREQFF